One sample yielded the 28 T cell receptor beta chains listed below, sequenced in a study of T-cell reconstitution after alpha-beta-depleted transplantation in children. Construction of the TCRbeta library involved unique molecular identifiers. Each CDR3 protein gets one entry after TCRdb re-called the PCR reads with MiXCR. The sample consists of 300,000 or so distinct CDR3 sequences, approximately 23% of them appearing once. Sequencing was performed on PBMCs, mostly from graft donor cells, taken 180 days after TCRalphabeta/CD19-depleted stem cell transplant. These receptors all stem from a male patient between 10 and 17 years old who had a stem cell transplant for acute lymphoblastic leukemia, so the T cells may come from the graft donor.

This clonotype was observed a few times. The rearrangement uses TRBV7-9 and TRBJ2-1; D remains unclear. V shed 1 base and J shed 7 bases, with 17 bases lying between them. Germline V gene data show CDR1 as SEHNR and CDR2 as FQNEAQ (reference sequence). CDR3 length equals 16 residues. CDR3 protein: CASSLGSGFLGNEQFF. The CDR3 DNA reads TGTGCCAGCAGCTTAGGGTCGGGCTTCTTAGGGAATGAGCAGTTCTTC.

This sequence joins TRBV3-1 and TRBJ2-7, with 7 bases aligning to TRBD2. Germline CDR1 is LGHDT and CDR2 is YNNKEL (reference sequence). The junction had 8 bases not matched to a gene; V was cut back by 0 bases and J by 3 bases. The CDR3 is 16 amino acids. The CDR3 DNA is TGTGCCAGCAGCCAAGATGGGAGGGTTTGGGACTACGAGCAGTACTTC. Encoded protein: CASSQDGRVWDYEQYF.

The chain has TRBV11-2 and TRBJ2-1; TRBD2 agrees at 10 bases. CDR1 is SGHAT, CDR2 FQNNGV, per germline. The CDR3 contains 17 residues. With V trimmed by 5 bases and J by 2 bases, 9 bases remained unmatched. CDR3 sequence: CASSGPLAGGPYNEQFF. CDR3 sequence (DNA): TGTGCCAGCAGCGGGCCCTTAGCGGGAGGTCCCTACAATGAGCAGTTCTTC. Looking up the rest from reference TRBV11-2 and TRBJ2-1 gives the full variable domain: EAGVAQSPRYKIIEKRQSVAFWCNPISGHATLYWYQQILGQGPKLLIQFQNNGVVDDSQLPKDRFSAERLKGVDSTLKIQPAKLEDSAVYLCASSGPLAGGPYNEQFFGPGTRLTVL.

CDR3 sequence: CSAGKAGSFSYEQYF. The CDR3 nucleotides are TGCAGTGCGGGTAAAGCGGGCTCTTTCTCCTACGAGCAGTACTTC. The chain links TRBV20-1 to TRBJ2-7, with D possibly being TRBD2 (6 bases). Germline V gene lookup returns CDR1 DFQATT and CDR2 SNEGSKA (reference sequence). This CDR3 is built from 15 residues. The V and J ends lost 6 bases and 0 bases respectively, with 18 bases between them.

The chain joins TRBV5-5 to TRBJ2-1, with 9 positions matching TRBD2. Unmatched junction bases numbered 18, after V lost 4 bases and J lost 7 bases. Germline V gene lookup returns CDR1 SGHKS and CDR2 YYEKEE (reference sequence). The length of the CDR3 is 18 residues. The CDR3 region has the DNA TGTGCCAGCAGCGGAATTAATAAGTCTAGCGGGAAATCGAATGAGCAGTTCTTC. This sequence encodes CASSGINKSSGKSNEQFF.

The chain joins TRBV19 to TRBJ2-7, with D possibly called TRBD1 or TRBD2 (5 bases each). Looked up from germline, CDR1 is LNHDA and CDR2 is SQIVND (reference sequence). The V end lost 0 bases, the J end lost 4 bases, and 13 bases lay between the germline ends. CDR3 length: 15 residues. The CDR3 region has the DNA TGTGCCAGTAGTATAGATCTTGGGACGGGGTACGAGCAGTACTTC. This translates into CASSIDLGTGYEQYF.

This clonotype was counted between two and nine times. V is TRBV19 and J is TRBJ1-2; no clear D gene. V lost 0 bases to trimming and J lost 4 bases, with 9 bases between them. The CDR3 extends over 14 amino acids. CDR1 LNHDA and CDR2 SQIVND come from the germline V gene (reference sequence). The CDR3 spells CASSIDSPPYGYTF. The CDR3 DNA follows: TGTGCCAGTAGTATAGACAGCCCACCCTATGGCTACACCTTC.

In this sample, this clonotype turned up a few times. Here the CDR3 DNA reads TGCGCCAGCAGCTTGGCTCGGACTATATTTCAGTTCTTC. The encoded protein is CASSLARTIFQFF. The rearrangement links TRBV5-1 to TRBJ2-1; maybe TRBD2 (6 bases). Trimming pared 0 bases from V and 13 bases from J, leaving 14 bases between. The CDR3 has 13 amino acids. Germline V gene lookup returns CDR1 SGHRS and CDR2 YFSETQ. The full variable domain, its missing parts supplied by reference TRBV5-1 and TRBJ2-1, is KAGVTQTPRYLIKTRGQQVTLSCSPISGHRSVSWYQQTPGQGLQFLFEYFSETQRNKGNFPGRFSGRQFSNSRSEMNVSTLELGDSALYLCASSLARTIFQFFGPGTRLTVL.

This clonotype came up many times. V gene TRBV5-1 combines with J gene TRBJ2-3, with 10 bases that match TRBD2. CDR1 and CDR2 from the germline V gene are SGHRS and YFSETQ. This CDR3 comprises 16 residues. J lost 1 base, V lost 2 bases, and 4 bases had no gene match. The CDR3 nucleotides read TGCGCCAGCAGCTTTCCTAGCGGGAGTGGCACAGATACGCAGTATTTT. It specifies CASSFPSGSGTDTQYF.

This clonotype has more than one count but fewer than ten. The chain carries TRBV12-3 or TRBV12-4 and TRBJ2-3; tentative D call: TRBD2 (5 bases). The CDR3 loop spans 14 amino acids. Trimming took off 4 bases at V and 6 bases at J, with 14 bases between the two ends. CDR3 sequence: CASSSSPGGDTQYF. The CDR3 DNA reads as TGTGCCAGCAGTTCCAGCCCTGGCGGGGATACGCAGTATTTT.

The chain joins TRBV9 to TRBJ2-5, with TRBD1 matching over 9 bases. With V trimmed by 3 bases and J by 4 bases, 13 bases remained unmatched. CDR3 length: 17 amino acids. CDR1 is SGDLS and CDR2 is YYNGEE in the germline V gene. The CDR3 coding sequence is TGTGCCAGCAGCGACGGACAGGGGACGACGAGAGTAGAGACCCAGTACTTC. Amino acid sequence: CASSDGQGTTRVETQYF.

The V gene is TRBV7-9, the J gene TRBJ2-7; no firm D call. V was shortened by 5 bases and J by 2 bases, with 10 bases between the two germline ends. CDR1 is SEHNR, CDR2 FQNEAQ, per germline (reference sequence). The CDR3 spans 13 residues. CDR3 in amino acids: CASSVTETYEQYF. The CDR3 DNA reads TGTGCCAGCAGCGTTACAGAGACCTACGAGCAGTACTTC.

The V gene is TRBV2, the J gene TRBJ2-5; 7 positions match TRBD2. The CDR3 has 15 residues. Germline loops: CDR1 SNHLY, CDR2 FYNNEI. V lost 8 bases to trimming and J lost 2 bases; unmatched junction nucleotides: 11. The CDR3 nucleotides are TGTGCCAGCGCCGAGCTTGGGGGAGGGCAAGAGACCCAGTACTTC. Translation: CASAELGGGQETQYF.

The V call is TRBV18, the J call TRBJ2-7; D is unclear. The CDR3 runs 13 residues. V was pared by 2 bases and J by 6 bases, with 11 bases between. Germline V gene lookup returns CDR1 KGHSH and CDR2 LQKENI. The CDR3 protein is CASSPGRSPEQYF. The CDR3 coding sequence is TGTGCCAGCTCACCAGGCAGGAGCCCCGAGCAGTACTTC.

This chain uses TRBV5-5 with TRBJ2-7; 8 bases agree with TRBD2. V lost 4 bases and J lost 0; bases outside the gene matches: 9. From germline, CDR1 is SGHKS and CDR2 YYEKEE (reference sequence). This CDR3 has 16 amino acids. The CDR3 DNA reads as TGTGCCAGCAGCCCCAAAAGACTAGCGTACTCCTACGAGCAGTACTTC. This codes for CASSPKRLAYSYEQYF. Combining the CDR3 with reference TRBV5-5 and TRBJ2-7 gives the whole variable domain DAGVTQSPTHLIKTRGQQVTLRCSPISGHKSVSWYQQVLGQGPQFIFQYYEKEERGRGNFPDRFSARQFPNYSSELNVNALLLGDSALYLCASSPKRLAYSYEQYFGPGTRLTVT.

V gene TRBV27 combines with J gene TRBJ2-7; 9 bases are shared with TRBD1. Germline V gives CDR1 MNHEY, CDR2 SMNVEV (reference sequence). The CDR3 covers 15 residues. J was trimmed by 7 bases and V by 3 bases; bases with no gene match: 10. The DNA for the CDR3 is TGTGCCAGCAGTTTTGGACAGGGGCTTTTAGGGGAGCAGTACTTC. Residues: CASSFGQGLLGEQYF.

The chain employs TRBV6-5 and TRBJ1-5, with TRBD1 identical over 7 bases. V gave up 3 bases and J gave up 4 bases; unmatched junction bases: 9. Per germline, CDR1 MNHEY and CDR2 SVGAGI. The CDR3 is 16 residues long. CDR3 loop: CASSYVLTGENQPQHF. DNA for the CDR3: TGTGCCAGCAGTTATGTCCTAACAGGGGAAAATCAGCCCCAGCATTTT.

This chain links TRBV19 with TRBJ2-7, with 9 bases matching TRBD1. V trimming: 1 base; J trimming: 2 bases; junction bases outside the gene matches: 6. The CDR3 sequence is 16 residues long. Germline CDR1 LNHDA, CDR2 SQIVND (reference sequence). The CDR3 region is CASSIVWDRDAYEQYF. The CDR3 DNA sequence: TGTGCCAGTAGTATAGTTTGGGACAGGGACGCCTACGAGCAGTACTTC.

The genes are TRBV6-5 and TRBJ1-4, with D possibly being TRBD1 (5 bases). This CDR3 has 15 residues. Germline lookup yields CDR1 MNHEY and CDR2 SVGAGI. Trimming left V 0 bases short and J 10 bases short, with 15 bases between. CDR3 sequence reads: CASSYSMVGGGKLFF. The CDR3 DNA follows: TGTGCCAGCAGTTACTCGATGGTGGGGGGAGGAAAACTGTTTTTT.

The V and J genes are TRBV20-1 and TRBJ2-5, with D uncertain. In germline, CDR1 is DFQATT, CDR2 SNEGSKA (reference sequence). This CDR3 has 13 amino acids. V was shortened by 3 bases and J by 1 base, with 9 bases between the two germline ends. This CDR3 is CSASGALQETQYF. CDR3 sequence (DNA): TGCAGTGCTAGCGGAGCCCTCCAAGAGACCCAGTACTTC.

The chain carries TRBV4-1 and TRBJ2-5; perhaps D is TRBD1 or TRBD2 (5 bases each). The CDR3 consists of 14 residues. Trimming cost V 0 bases and J 4 bases, with 9 bases left between them. Germline V gives CDR1 MGHRA, CDR2 YSYEKL. CDR3 protein: CASSQDLGRETQYF. The CDR3 region has the DNA TGCGCCAGCAGCCAAGATCTGGGACGAGAGACCCAGTACTTC.

This clonotype has more than one count but fewer than ten. This sequence joins TRBV25-1 and TRBJ1-2; weak D call: TRBD1 (6 bases). CDR3 length: 14 residues. Deletions cut 6 bases from V and 6 bases from J, with 17 bases between. Germline values: CDR1 MGHDK, CDR2 SYGVNS. The CDR3 nucleotides are TGTGCCAGCAGGGCCCTCGGACAGATTAATGGCTACACCTTC. Protein sequence: CASRALGQINGYTF.

V usage is TRBV5-1 and J usage is TRBJ2-3, with 11 bases fitting TRBD2. The CDR3 totals 15 residues. V lost 6 bases to trimming and J lost 6 bases; unmatched junction nucleotides: 9. Germline CDR1 and CDR2: SGHRS and YFSETQ. CDR3 protein: CASNHLAGGADTQYF. The CDR3 DNA reads TGCGCCAGCAACCATCTAGCGGGAGGAGCCGATACGCAGTATTTT.

This CDR3 reads CASSYTSPHTGELFF. The CDR3 DNA sequence: TGTGCCAGCAGTTACACTAGCCCCCACACCGGGGAGCTGTTTTTT. V gene TRBV6-5 combines with J gene TRBJ2-2; tentatively, D is TRBD2 (6 bases). There are 15 residues in the CDR3. V shed 2 bases and J shed 3 bases, with 10 bases lying between them. Looked up from germline, CDR1 is MNHEY and CDR2 is SVGAGI.

V usage is TRBV12-3 or TRBV12-4 and J usage is TRBJ2-3; D is ambiguous. The CDR3 is made up of 14 amino acids. V dropped 6 bases and J dropped 2 bases, with 12 bases sitting between them. DNA of the CDR3: TGTGCCAGCAGCGTCCTAAGGCTCACAGATACGCAGTATTTT. It yields the protein CASSVLRLTDTQYF.

This clonotype was counted only a few times. The chain has TRBV18 and TRBJ1-2, with TRBD1 matching over 7 bases. This CDR3 has 15 residues. Trimming at V came to 2 bases and at J to 7 bases, leaving 10 bases not matched to a gene. Germline V gene lookup returns CDR1 KGHSH and CDR2 LQKENI. CDR3 in amino acids: CASSPMLQGRSGYTF. CDR3 coding DNA: TGTGCCAGCTCACCAATGTTACAGGGGCGTTCTGGCTACACCTTC.

V usage is TRBV29-1 and J usage is TRBJ2-7; 7 bases are a match to TRBD2. The CDR3 loop spans 14 amino acids. Germline trimming cut 5 bases from V and 3 bases from J; bases unmatched to any gene: 10. CDR1 is SQVTM, CDR2 ANQGSEA, per germline. CDR3 sequence: CSVNTERDFYEQYF. The CDR3, as DNA: TGCAGCGTTAATACAGAGCGGGACTTCTACGAGCAGTACTTC.

The rearrangement uses TRBV20-1 and TRBJ1-5; D is ambiguous. The CDR3 is made up of 12 amino acids. Germline V gives CDR1 DFQATT, CDR2 SNEGSKA (reference sequence). The CDR3 DNA reads as TGCAGCGCAAGGAAGAGTCATCAGCCCCAGCATTTT. Translated: CSARKSHQPQHF.